This T cell receptor (beta chain) comes out of a study of blood T cells in healthy people across ages. Then a second PCR, running roughly 7 to 11 cycles, was carried out with a sample-barcoded 5' primer and a J-beta primer mix. TCRdb ran MiXCR on the 5' RACE reads and lists one entry per CDR3 protein. This sample has fewer than 800,000 distinct CDR3 sequences, with around a quarter found just once. Remarks on this clonotype: One junction end does not reproduce the germline sequence, and a read error may be involved.

This CDR3 contains 15 residues. CDR1 SGHRS and CDR2 YFSETQ come from the germline V gene. These data also formed part of another study, on T cells of mothers and their children. That source reports: Every microgram of extracted RNA entered cDNA synthesis, around 1.6 ug per 15 ul.

The clonotype originates from a boy aged 5-17 years in good health. The chain has TRBV5-1 and TRBJ2-3; D assignment may be TRBD1 or TRBD2 (6 bases each). Sequencing was done on a sample of blood. The CDR3 region has the DNA TGCGCCGGCAGCTTGGGGTTCAGGGGAGGAGATACGCAGTATTTT. Amino acid sequence: CAGSLGFRGGDTQYF.